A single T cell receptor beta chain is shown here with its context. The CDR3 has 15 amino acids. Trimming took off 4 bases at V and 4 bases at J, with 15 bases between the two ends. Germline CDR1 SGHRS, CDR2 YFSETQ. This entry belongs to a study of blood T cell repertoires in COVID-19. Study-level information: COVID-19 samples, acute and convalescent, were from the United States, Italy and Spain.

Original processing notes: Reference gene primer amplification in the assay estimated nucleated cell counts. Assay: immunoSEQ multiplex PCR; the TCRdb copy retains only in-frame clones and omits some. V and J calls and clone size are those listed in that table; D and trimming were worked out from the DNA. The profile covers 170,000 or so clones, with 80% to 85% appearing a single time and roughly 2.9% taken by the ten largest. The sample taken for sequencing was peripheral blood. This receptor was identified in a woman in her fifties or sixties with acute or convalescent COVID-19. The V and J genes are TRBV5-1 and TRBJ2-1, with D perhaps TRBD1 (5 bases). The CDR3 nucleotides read TGCGCCAGCAGCCCCAGGAAAGACAGATACAATGAGCAGTTCTTC. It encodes CASSPRKDRYNEQFF.